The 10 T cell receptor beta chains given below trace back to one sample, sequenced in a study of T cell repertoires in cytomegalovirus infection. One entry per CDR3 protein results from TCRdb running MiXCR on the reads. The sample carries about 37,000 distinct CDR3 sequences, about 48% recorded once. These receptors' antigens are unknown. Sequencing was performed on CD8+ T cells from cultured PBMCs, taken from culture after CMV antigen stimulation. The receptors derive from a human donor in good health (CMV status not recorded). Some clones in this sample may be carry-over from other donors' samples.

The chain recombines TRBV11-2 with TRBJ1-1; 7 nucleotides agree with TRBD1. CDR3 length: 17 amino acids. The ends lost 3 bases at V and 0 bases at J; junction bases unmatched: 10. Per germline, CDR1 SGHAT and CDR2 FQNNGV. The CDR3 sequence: CASSFPLDRVMNTEAFF. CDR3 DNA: TGTGCCAGCAGCTTCCCCCTTGACAGGGTAATGAACACTGAAGCTTTCTTT. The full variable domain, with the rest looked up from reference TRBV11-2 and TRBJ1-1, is EAGVAQSPRYKIIEKRQSVAFWCNPISGHATLYWYQQILGQGPKLLIQFQNNGVVDDSQLPKDRFSAERLKGVDSTLKIQPAKLEDSAVYLCASSFPLDRVMNTEAFFGQGTRLTVV.

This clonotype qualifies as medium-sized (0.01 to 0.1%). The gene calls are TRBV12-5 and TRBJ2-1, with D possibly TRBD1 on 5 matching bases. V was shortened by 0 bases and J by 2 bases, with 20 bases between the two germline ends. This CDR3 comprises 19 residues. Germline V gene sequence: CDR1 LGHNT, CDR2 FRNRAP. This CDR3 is CASGLVSVIGAVPYNEQFF. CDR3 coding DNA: TGTGCTAGTGGTTTGGTATCGGTAATAGGGGCCGTCCCCTACAATGAGCAGTTCTTC.

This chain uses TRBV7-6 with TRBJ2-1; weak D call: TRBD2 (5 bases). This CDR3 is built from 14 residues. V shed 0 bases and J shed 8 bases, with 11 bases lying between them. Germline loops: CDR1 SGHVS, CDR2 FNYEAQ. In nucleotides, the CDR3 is TGTGCCAGCAGCTTAGCGGGAGTGTTCGATGAGCAGTTCTTC. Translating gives CASSLAGVFDEQFF.

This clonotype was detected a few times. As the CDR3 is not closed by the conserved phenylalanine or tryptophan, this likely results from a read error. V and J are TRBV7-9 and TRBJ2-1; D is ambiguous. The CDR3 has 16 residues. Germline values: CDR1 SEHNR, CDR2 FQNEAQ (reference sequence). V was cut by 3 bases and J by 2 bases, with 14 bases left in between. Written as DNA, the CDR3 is TGTGCCAGCAGCTTGTTGGGTAGATCCACCTACAATGAGCAGTTCTAC. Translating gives CASSLLGRSTYNEQFY.

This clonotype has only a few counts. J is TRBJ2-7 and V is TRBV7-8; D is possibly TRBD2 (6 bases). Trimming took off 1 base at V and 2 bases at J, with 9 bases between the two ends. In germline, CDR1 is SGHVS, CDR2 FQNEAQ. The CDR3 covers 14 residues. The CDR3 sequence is CASSLGREAYEQYF. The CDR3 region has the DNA TGTGCCAGCAGCTTAGGTAGGGAGGCCTACGAGCAGTACTTC.

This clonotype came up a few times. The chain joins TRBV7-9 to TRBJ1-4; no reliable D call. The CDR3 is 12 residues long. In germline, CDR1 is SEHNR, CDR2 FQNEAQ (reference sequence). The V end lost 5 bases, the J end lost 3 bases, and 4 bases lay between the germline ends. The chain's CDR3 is CASSGANEKLFF. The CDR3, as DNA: TGTGCCAGCAGCGGGGCTAATGAAAAACTGTTTTTT.

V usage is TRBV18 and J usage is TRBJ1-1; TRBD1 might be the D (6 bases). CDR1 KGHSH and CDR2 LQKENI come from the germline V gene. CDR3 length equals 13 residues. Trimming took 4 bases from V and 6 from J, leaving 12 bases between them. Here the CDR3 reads CASSLNRVSEAFF. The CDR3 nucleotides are TGTGCCAGCTCACTGAACAGGGTGTCTGAAGCTTTCTTT.

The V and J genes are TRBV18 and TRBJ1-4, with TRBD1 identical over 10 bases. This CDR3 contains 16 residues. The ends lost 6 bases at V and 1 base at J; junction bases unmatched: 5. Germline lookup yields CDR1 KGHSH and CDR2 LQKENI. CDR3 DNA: TGTGCCAGCTCCGACGGACAGGGGGAAACTAATGAAAAACTGTTTTTT. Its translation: CASSDGQGETNEKLFF. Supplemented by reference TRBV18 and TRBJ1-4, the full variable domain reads NAGVMQNPRHLVRRRGQEARLRCSPMKGHSHVYWYRQLPEEGLKFMVYLQKENIIDESGMPKERFSAEFPKEGPSILRIQQVVRGDSAAYFCASSDGQGETNEKLFFGSGTQLSVL.

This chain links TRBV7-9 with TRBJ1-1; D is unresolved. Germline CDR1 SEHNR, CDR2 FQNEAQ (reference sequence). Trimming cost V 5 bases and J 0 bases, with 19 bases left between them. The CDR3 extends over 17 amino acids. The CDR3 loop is CASSPRKARTMNTEAFF. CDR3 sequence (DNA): TGTGCCAGCAGCCCCCGTAAGGCCCGAACCATGAACACTGAAGCTTTCTTT.

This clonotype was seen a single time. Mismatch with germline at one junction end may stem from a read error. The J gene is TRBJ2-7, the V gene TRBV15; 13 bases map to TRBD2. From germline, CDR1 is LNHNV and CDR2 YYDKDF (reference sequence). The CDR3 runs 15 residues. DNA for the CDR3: TGTGCCACCAGAAGAGGGACTAGCGGGACCTACGAGCAGTACTTC. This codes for CATRRGTSGTYEQYF.